This T cell receptor beta chain came from a study of early T cells in non-severe SARS-CoV-2 infection. The overall study: The chains were unpaired, and the sequenced material was bulk RNA from unsorted whole blood.

This clonotype was observed a handful of times. MiXCR was run by TCRdb on the 5' RACE reads, yielding one entry per CDR3 protein. This table holds roughly 110,000 distinct CDR3 sequences, 11% found once. Germline V CDR1 and CDR2: SGDLS, YYNGEE. CDR3 length equals 17 residues. The V end was cut by 1 base, the J end by 4 bases, with 17 bases between. Sequenced: whole blood. The chain uses TRBV9 and TRBJ2-2; D is undetermined. The sequence came from an adult who was a healthcare worker with PCR-confirmed SARS-CoV-2 infection or an uninfected control (not recorded which). The CDR3 spells CASSVSFGSESTGELFF. CDR3 nucleotides: TGTGCCAGCAGCGTAAGTTTCGGGTCCGAATCCACCGGGGAGCTGTTTTTT.